Here is one TCR beta chain with its context. The antigen remains undetermined. The trim removed 4 bases at V and 5 bases at J, leaving 4 bases unmatched. The CDR3 runs 13 residues. CDR1 and CDR2 (germline): SGHKS, YYEKEE (reference sequence). The method was immunoSEQ multiplex PCR; TCRdb's version includes in-frame clones alone and lacks a portion of them. This sample has around 99,000 clones, with roughly nine tenths found just once. This record belongs to a study of siplizumab effects on memory and regulatory T cells. Findings and limits, study-wide: Reactions containing siplizumab showed mappable alloreactive CD4+ clones averaging about 70% Treg-derived, versus roughly 25% in controls.

The V call is TRBV5-5, the J call TRBJ2-5; TRBD1 matches 8 bases. The clonotype comes from a human donor in good health. Sequencing was carried out using Tregs sorted from blood. The CDR3 nucleotides are TGTGCCAGCAGCCCAAGGACAGGGGAGACCCAGTACTTC. Residues: CASSPRTGETQYF. Full variable domain (outside the CDR3, taken from reference TRBV5-5 and TRBJ2-5): DAGVTQSPTHLIKTRGQQVTLRCSPISGHKSVSWYQQVLGQGPQFIFQYYEKEERGRGNFPDRFSARQFPNYSSELNVNALLLGDSALYLCASSPRTGETQYFGPGTRLLVL.